The 25 T cell receptor beta chains given below trace back to one sample, sequenced in a study of blood T cell repertoires in COVID-19. The repertoire was sequenced with immunoSEQ multiplex PCR; TCRdb's copy has only in-frame clones and lacks some. The sample carries 180,000 or so clones, about 80% recorded once. Sequencing input: peripheral blood. All receptors derive from a human donor with acute or convalescent COVID-19. The donor label of this sample is uncertain.

The chain carries TRBV11-1 and TRBJ2-7; maybe TRBD2 (6 bases). CDR1 SGHAT and CDR2 FQDESV come from the germline V gene (reference sequence). The V and J ends lost 0 bases and 2 bases respectively, with 8 bases between them. The CDR3 totals 14 residues. Here the CDR3 reads CASSLAGGPYEQYF. The CDR3 bases are TGTGCCAGCAGCTTAGCGGGAGGCCCCTACGAGCAGTACTTC.

The rearrangement uses TRBV5-1 and TRBJ2-7, with 15 bases aligning to TRBD2. The CDR3 totals 15 residues. V gave up 3 bases and J gave up 7 bases; unmatched junction bases: 5. Germline-derived CDR1 and CDR2 are SGHRS and YFSETQ. This CDR3 is CASSSGLAGGWEQYF. CDR3 coding DNA: TGCGCCAGCAGCTCCGGACTAGCGGGAGGGTGGGAGCAGTACTTC. The complete variable domain, with remaining parts taken from reference TRBV5-1 and TRBJ2-7, reads KAGVTQTPRYLIKTRGQQVTLSCSPISGHRSVSWYQQTPGQGLQFLFEYFSETQRNKGNFPGRFSGRQFSNSRSEMNVSTLELGDSALYLCASSSGLAGGWEQYFGPGTRLTVT.

This chain connects TRBV19 to TRBJ2-3, with D unresolved. CDR1 LNHDA and CDR2 SQIVND come from the germline V gene (reference sequence). The V and J ends lost 10 bases and 2 bases respectively, with 16 bases between them. The CDR3 length is 14 residues. CDR3 sequence reads: CATALETSTDTQYF. CDR3 coding DNA: TGTGCCACCGCCCTTGAAACTTCCACAGATACGCAGTATTTT.

The chain employs TRBV14 and TRBJ2-7; 7 bases map to TRBD2. V gave up 5 bases and J gave up 3 bases; unmatched junction bases: 10. CDR3 size: 15 residues. Per germline, CDR1 SGHDN and CDR2 FVKESK. CDR3 region: CASSGEGMHGYEQYF. CDR3 sequence (DNA): TGTGCCAGCAGCGGGGAGGGGATGCACGGCTACGAGCAGTACTTC.

The chain links TRBV24-1 to TRBJ2-3; D perhaps matches TRBD1 (6 bases). Germline V lookup: CDR1 KGHDR, CDR2 SFDVKD. Between the trimmed V and J ends, which lost 2 bases and 0 bases, there was a span of 14 bases. This CDR3 is built from 17 residues. The CDR3 region has the DNA TGTGCCACCAGTGATTCTCCGGGACAAGGAAGCACAGATACGCAGTATTTT. It is translated as CATSDSPGQGSTDTQYF.

This chain joins TRBV9 and TRBJ2-1, with 7 bases fitting TRBD1. V dropped 3 bases and J dropped 7; count of bases not matched to a gene: 10. This CDR3 has 15 residues. Germline-derived CDR1 and CDR2 are SGDLS and YYNGEE. The CDR3 region has the DNA TGTGCCAGCAGCGGCAGGGGGTTACCAGTAAATGAGCAGTTCTTC. It translates to CASSGRGLPVNEQFF.

The rearrangement joins TRBV7-3 to TRBJ1-5; D remains ambiguous. The CDR3 length is 14 residues. Germline CDR1 is SGHTA and CDR2 is FQGTGA. The V end was cut by 5 bases, the J end by 3 bases, with 11 bases between. The CDR3 sequence: CASSPGGFNQPQHF. CDR3 bases: TGTGCCAGCAGCCCGGGTGGTTTCAATCAGCCCCAGCATTTT. Combining the CDR3 with reference TRBV7-3 and TRBJ1-5 gives the whole variable domain GAGVSQTPSNKVTEKGKYVELRCDPISGHTALYWYRQSLGQGPEFLIYFQGTGAADDSGLPNDRFFAVRPEGSVSTLKIQRTERGDSAVYLCASSPGGFNQPQHFGDGTRLSIL.

This clone was observed a single time. This chain connects TRBV7-9 to TRBJ2-2; D remains ambiguous. The germline gives CDR1 SEHNR, CDR2 FQNEAQ (reference sequence). Trimming pared 4 bases from V and 5 bases from J, leaving 5 bases between. The CDR3 consists of 12 residues. CDR3 sequence: CASSSGTGELFF. The CDR3 region has the DNA TGTGCCAGCAGCTCCGGGACCGGGGAGCTGTTTTTT.

This clone was found a few times. Here the CDR3 DNA reads TGTGCCAGCAGCTCACCGGGACTAGCGAAGAATGAGCAGTTCTTC. This codes for CASSSPGLAKNEQFF. The chain combines TRBV11-2 with TRBJ2-1, with 10 bases fitting TRBD2. V was clipped by 4 bases and J by 7 bases; unmatched bases: 7. The germline CDR1 and CDR2 sequences are SGHAT and FQNNGV. The length of the CDR3 is 15 residues.

V and J are TRBV29-1 and TRBJ1-2; 7 nucleotides align to TRBD1. The germline V gene has CDR1 SQVTM and CDR2 ANQGSEA. With 0 bases clipped from V and 5 bases from J, the junction kept 6 bases outside the gene matches. This CDR3 has 14 residues. The CDR3 loop is CSVEERGLGYGYTF. The CDR3 DNA sequence: TGCAGCGTTGAAGAGAGGGGGCTAGGGTATGGCTACACCTTC.

The V gene is TRBV5-4, the J gene TRBJ1-2; 9 nucleotides match TRBD1. CDR1 is SGHNT, CDR2 YYREEE, per germline (reference sequence). The CDR3 consists of 15 residues. The junction had 13 bases not matched to a gene; V was cut back by 4 bases and J by 9 bases. CDR3 coding DNA: TGTGCCAGCAGCCAGCGGGGACAGGGAAGATGGAGCTACACCTTC. Its protein product is CASSQRGQGRWSYTF.

This clone has more than one count but fewer than ten. The chain uses TRBV3-1 (or the pseudogene TRBV3-2) and TRBJ2-1, with TRBD2 as a possible D gene (7 bases). The germline CDR1 and CDR2 sequences are LGHDT and YNNKEL (reference sequence). CDR3 length: 15 residues. Trimming shortened V by 1 base and J by 4 bases, and 11 bases separated the two germline ends. This CDR3 is CASSQGGGAYNEQFF. The CDR3 DNA follows: TGTGCCAGCAGCCAAGGAGGGGGGGCTTACAATGAGCAGTTCTTC.

In DNA, the CDR3 is TGTGCCAGCAGCTCCGTCCTGGCAGGGGAACCGGCCGGGGAGCTGTTTTTT. This sequence encodes CASSSVLAGEPAGELFF. This chain joins TRBV7-7 and TRBJ2-2; possibly TRBD1 for D (6 bases). Trimming shortened V by 4 bases and J by 6 bases, and 21 bases separated the two germline ends. This CDR3 is 17 amino acids long. Germline lookup yields CDR1 SSHAT and CDR2 FNYEAQ (reference sequence).

The J gene is TRBJ2-6, the V gene TRBV7-3; a possible D gene is TRBD1 (5 bases). The CDR3 has 15 amino acids. Trimming pared 0 bases from V and 2 bases from J, leaving 5 bases between. CDR1 and CDR2 (germline): SGHTA, FQGTGA. Here the CDR3 reads CASSLTRAGANVLTF. The CDR3 DNA follows: TGTGCCAGCAGCTTAACCAGGGCTGGGGCCAACGTCCTGACTTTC.

The genes are TRBV5-1 and TRBJ1-4, with a tentative D call TRBD1 (5 bases). The CDR3 totals 15 residues. Germline V lookup: CDR1 SGHRS, CDR2 YFSETQ. The ends were cut back, 4 bases at V and 6 bases at J, with 16 bases in the middle. The CDR3 protein is CASSPTRGGDEKLFF. CDR3 DNA sequence: TGCGCCAGCAGCCCCACACGGGGGGGAGATGAAAAACTGTTTTTT.

The gene calls are TRBV28 and TRBJ2-7, with 12 bases identical to TRBD2. The CDR3 covers 16 residues. The V gene end was trimmed by 6 bases and the J gene end by 9 bases; junction bases not matched to a gene: 15. Germline CDR1 is MDHEN and CDR2 is SYDVKM. The CDR3 DNA reads as TGTGCCAGCAGGTCGCAAACTAGCGGGAGGAAGAAAGGGCAGTACTTC. This sequence encodes CASRSQTSGRKKGQYF.

This sequence joins TRBV6-5 and TRBJ1-2; 9 nucleotides agree with TRBD1. CDR3 size: 14 residues. CDR1 and CDR2 from the germline V gene are MNHEY and SVGAGI. V lost 5 bases, J lost 4 bases, and 5 bases stayed unmatched. The CDR3 protein is CASSIGQGIYGYTF. The DNA of the CDR3 is TGTGCCAGCAGTATCGGACAGGGGATCTATGGCTACACCTTC.

This sequence joins TRBV11-3 and TRBJ2-5; 10 bases agree with TRBD1. Germline V lookup: CDR1 SGHNT, CDR2 YENEEA. The CDR3 has 15 residues. The V gene end was trimmed by 1 base and the J gene end by 3 bases; junction bases not matched to a gene: 2. Here the CDR3 DNA reads TGTGCCAGCAGCTTAGGGGACAGGGGCGAAGAGACCCAGTACTTC. It encodes CASSLGDRGEETQYF.

The chain is built from TRBV7-2 and TRBJ1-4, with TRBD1 as a possible D gene (6 bases). This CDR3 is built from 14 residues. The ends were cut back, 5 bases at V and 7 bases at J, with 14 bases in the middle. Germline V lookup: CDR1 SGHTA, CDR2 FQGNSA. CDR3 loop: CASSQRGLGEKLFF. In DNA, the CDR3 is TGTGCCAGCAGCCAGAGGGGGTTAGGTGAAAAACTGTTTTTT.

V gene TRBV11-1 combines with J gene TRBJ2-5, with D tentatively TRBD1 (6 bases). This CDR3 is 13 amino acids long. The ends were cut back, 5 bases at V and 2 bases at J, with 9 bases in the middle. Germline assignment: CDR1 SGHAT and CDR2 FQDESV (reference sequence). CDR3 sequence reads: CASSPDRQETQYF. CDR3 DNA: TGTGCCAGCAGCCCTGACAGGCAAGAGACCCAGTACTTC.

This clone appeared a single time. V usage is TRBV2 and J usage is TRBJ1-2; 8 bases match TRBD1. CDR1 and CDR2 (germline): SNHLY, FYNNEI. CDR3 length: 16 amino acids. The V and J ends lost 0 bases and 4 bases, in that order; junction bases with no gene match: 7. CDR3 nucleotides: TGTGCCAGCAGTGAAGCGGGGCAGGGGGCGGGCTATGGCTACACCTTC. It specifies CASSEAGQGAGYGYTF. Together with reference TRBV2 and TRBJ1-2, the CDR3 gives the full variable domain: EPEVTQTPSHQVTQMGQEVILRCVPISNHLYFYWYRQILGQKVEFLVSFYNNEISEKSEIFDDQFSVERPDGSNFTLKIRSTKLEDSAMYFCASSEAGQGAGYGYTFGSGTRLTVV.

The J gene is TRBJ1-4, the V gene TRBV28; D is perhaps TRBD1 (6 bases). CDR1 MDHEN and CDR2 SYDVKM come from the germline V gene. This CDR3 comprises 14 residues. Deletions cut 4 bases from V and 7 bases from J, with 13 bases between. Here the CDR3 DNA reads TGTGCCAGCAGTTCACAGGGCTGGGGTGAAAAACTGTTTTTT. It encodes CASSSQGWGEKLFF.

CDR3: CASTQGLTNTGELFF. The CDR3 coding sequence is TGTGCCAGCACCCAGGGGCTAACGAACACCGGGGAGCTGTTTTTT. This chain joins TRBV2 and TRBJ2-2; D may be TRBD1 (6 bases). CDR3 length: 15 residues. V lost 7 bases and J lost 0, with 12 bases in between. Germline V gives CDR1 SNHLY, CDR2 FYNNEI.

The V gene is TRBV5-4, the J gene TRBJ1-3; 8 bases map to TRBD1. The CDR3 extends over 15 amino acids. From germline, CDR1 is SGHNT and CDR2 YYREEE (reference sequence). V was clipped by 3 bases and J by 4 bases; unmatched bases: 6. The CDR3 loop is CASSSRQGTGNTIYF. In DNA form, the CDR3 reads TGTGCCAGCAGCTCACGACAGGGGACGGGAAACACCATATATTTT.

The chain is built from TRBV18 and TRBJ1-1; 7 bases map to TRBD1. The length of the CDR3 is 15 residues. The germline CDR1 and CDR2 sequences are KGHSH and LQKENI. J gave up 1 base and V 5 bases, and 7 bases lay outside the gene matches. CDR3 region: CASSYLKGANTEAFF. In DNA form, the CDR3 reads TGTGCCAGCTCATATCTAAAGGGGGCGAACACTGAAGCTTTCTTT.